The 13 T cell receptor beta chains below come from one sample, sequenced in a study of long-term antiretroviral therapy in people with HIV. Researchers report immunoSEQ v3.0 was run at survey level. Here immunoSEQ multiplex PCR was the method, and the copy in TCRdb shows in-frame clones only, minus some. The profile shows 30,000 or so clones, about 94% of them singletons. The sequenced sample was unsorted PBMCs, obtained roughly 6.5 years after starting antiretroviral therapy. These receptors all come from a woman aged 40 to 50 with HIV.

In DNA, the CDR3 is TGTGCCAGCAAGTATGAAAAACTGTTTTTT. This encodes CASKYEKLFF. The chain is built from TRBV2 and TRBJ1-4; D unclear. Looked up from germline, CDR1 is SNHLY and CDR2 is FYNNEI. This CDR3 contains 10 residues. Trimming cost V 7 bases and J 6 bases, with 3 bases left between them.

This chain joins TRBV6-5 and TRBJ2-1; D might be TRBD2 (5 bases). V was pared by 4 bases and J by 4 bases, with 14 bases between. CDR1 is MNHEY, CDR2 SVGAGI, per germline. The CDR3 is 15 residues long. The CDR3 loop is CASSSWGPGYNEQFF. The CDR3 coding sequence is TGTGCCAGCAGTTCGTGGGGTCCGGGGTACAATGAGCAGTTCTTC.

The chain's CDR3 is CASRRQVGYATNEKLFF. In DNA form, the CDR3 reads TGTGCCAGCAGAAGACAGGTCGGATATGCAACTAATGAAAAACTGTTTTTT. The chain uses TRBV2 and TRBJ1-4, with a weak D call TRBD1 (6 bases). CDR3 size: 17 residues. The V end lost 6 bases, the J end lost 0 bases, and 17 bases lay between the germline ends. From germline, CDR1 is SNHLY and CDR2 FYNNEI.

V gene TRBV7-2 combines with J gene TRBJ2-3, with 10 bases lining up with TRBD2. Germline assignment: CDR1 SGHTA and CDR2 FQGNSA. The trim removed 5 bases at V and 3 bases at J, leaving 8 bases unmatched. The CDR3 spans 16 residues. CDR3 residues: CASSPVSGGGTDTQYF. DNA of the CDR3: TGTGCCAGCAGCCCTGTAAGCGGGGGGGGAACAGATACGCAGTATTTT.

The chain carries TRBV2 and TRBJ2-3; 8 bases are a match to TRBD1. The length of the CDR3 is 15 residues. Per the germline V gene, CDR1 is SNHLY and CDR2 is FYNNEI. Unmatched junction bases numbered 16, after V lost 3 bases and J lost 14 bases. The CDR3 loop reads CASSERTGNWIGWYF. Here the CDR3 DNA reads TGTGCCAGCAGTGAGAGGACAGGGAACTGGATTGGGTGGTATTTT. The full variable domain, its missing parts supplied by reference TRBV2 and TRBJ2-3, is EPEVTQTPSHQVTQMGQEVILRCVPISNHLYFYWYRQILGQKVEFLVSFYNNEISEKSEIFDDQFSVERPDGSNFTLKIRSTKLEDSAMYFCASSERTGNWIGWYFGPGTRLTVL.

For the CDR3, the DNA is TGTGCCAGCAGCTTAAGTGCCCCGGCCCACGAGCAGTACTTC. This codes for CASSLSAPAHEQYF. The rearrangement links TRBV7-2 to TRBJ2-7; D ambiguous. Germline CDR1 reads SGHTA; CDR2 reads FQGNSA. V shed 2 bases and J shed 5 bases, with 13 bases lying between them. The length of the CDR3 is 14 residues.

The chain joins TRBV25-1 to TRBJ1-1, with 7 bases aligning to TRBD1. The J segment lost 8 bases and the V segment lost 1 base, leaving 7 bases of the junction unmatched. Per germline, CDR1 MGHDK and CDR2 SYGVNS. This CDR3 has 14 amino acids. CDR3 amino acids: CASSESRDRVEAFF. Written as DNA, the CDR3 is TGTGCCAGCAGTGAATCCCGGGACAGAGTCGAAGCTTTCTTT.

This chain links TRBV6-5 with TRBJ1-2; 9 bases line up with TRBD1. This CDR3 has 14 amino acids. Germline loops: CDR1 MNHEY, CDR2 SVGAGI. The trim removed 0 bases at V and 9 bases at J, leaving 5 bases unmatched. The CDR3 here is CASSYSGQGGSYTF. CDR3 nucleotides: TGTGCCAGCAGTTACTCGGGACAGGGAGGAAGCTACACCTTC.

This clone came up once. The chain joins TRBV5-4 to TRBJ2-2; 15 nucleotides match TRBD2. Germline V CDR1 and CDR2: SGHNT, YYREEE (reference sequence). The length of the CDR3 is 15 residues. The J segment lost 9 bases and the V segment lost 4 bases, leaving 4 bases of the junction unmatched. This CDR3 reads CASSRGLAGGRELFF. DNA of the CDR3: TGTGCCAGCAGCCGCGGACTAGCGGGGGGGCGGGAGCTGTTTTTT.

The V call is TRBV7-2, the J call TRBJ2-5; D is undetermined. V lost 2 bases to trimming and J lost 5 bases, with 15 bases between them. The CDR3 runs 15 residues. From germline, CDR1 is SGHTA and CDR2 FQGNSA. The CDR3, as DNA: TGTGCCAGCAGCTTATGGAGTTCCACTGGGGAGACCCAGTACTTC. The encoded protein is CASSLWSSTGETQYF.

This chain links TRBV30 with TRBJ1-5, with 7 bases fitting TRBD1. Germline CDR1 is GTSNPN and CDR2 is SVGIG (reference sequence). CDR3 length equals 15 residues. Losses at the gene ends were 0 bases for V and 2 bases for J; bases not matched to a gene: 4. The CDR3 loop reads CAWSVRGQGNQPQHF. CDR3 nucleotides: TGTGCCTGGAGTGTAAGAGGACAGGGCAATCAGCCCCAGCATTTT.

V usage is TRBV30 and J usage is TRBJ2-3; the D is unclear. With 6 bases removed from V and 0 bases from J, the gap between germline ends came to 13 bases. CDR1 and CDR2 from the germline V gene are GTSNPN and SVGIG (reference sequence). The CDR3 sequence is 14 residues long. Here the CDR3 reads CACASGISTDTQYF. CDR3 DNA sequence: TGTGCCTGTGCGTCTGGTATTAGCACAGATACGCAGTATTTT. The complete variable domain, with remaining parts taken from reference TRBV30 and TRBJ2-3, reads SQTIHQWPATLVQPVGSPLSLECTVEGTSNPNLYWYRQAAGRGLQLLFYSVGIGQISSEVPQNLSASRPQDRQFILSSKKLLLSDSGFYLCACASGISTDTQYFGPGTRLTVL.

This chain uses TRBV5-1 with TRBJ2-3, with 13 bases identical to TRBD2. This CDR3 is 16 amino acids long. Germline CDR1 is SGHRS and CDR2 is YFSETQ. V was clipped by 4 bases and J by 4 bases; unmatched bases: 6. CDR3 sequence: CASSASGTSGADTQYF. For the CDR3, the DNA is TGCGCCAGCAGCGCCTCCGGGACTAGCGGGGCAGATACGCAGTATTTT. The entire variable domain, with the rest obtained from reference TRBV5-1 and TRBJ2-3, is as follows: KAGVTQTPRYLIKTRGQQVTLSCSPISGHRSVSWYQQTPGQGLQFLFEYFSETQRNKGNFPGRFSGRQFSNSRSEMNVSTLELGDSALYLCASSASGTSGADTQYFGPGTRLTVL.